The clone carrying this T cell receptor (beta chain) is a singleton in its sample. Germline V gives CDR1 SGHAT, CDR2 FQNNGV. The CDR3 loop spans 16 amino acids. V gave up 2 bases and J gave up 10 bases; unmatched junction bases: 7. With 60 Vbeta and 13 Jbeta primers, the PCR was carried out. The data were produced by immunoSEQ multiplex PCR, yet TCRdb's version contains in-frame clones alone and is incomplete. Of under 50,000 clones in the sample, around three fifths are singletons; the top ten hold more than 15%. The sample belongs to a study of cytomegalovirus exposure and HLA in healthy donors. Study background: The early release's HLA-typed donors yielded some 85 million unique TCRs.

The receptor was isolated from a man over 45 in good health and CMV-seropositive. Sequenced material: PBMCs. V is TRBV11-2 and J is TRBJ1-6; 11 positions agree with TRBD1. CDR3 in amino acids: CASSLLGQGARSPLHF. The CDR3 DNA reads TGTGCCAGCAGCTTACTCGGACAGGGGGCGAGGTCACCCCTCCACTTT.